The 21 T cell receptor beta chains below were found in one sample sequenced in a study of blood T cells in healthy people across ages. Next came a second PCR, run for roughly 6 to 11 cycles, which used a sample-barcoded 5' primer along with a J-beta primer mix. MiXCR, applied by TCRdb to the 5' RACE reads, yields one record per CDR3 protein. The table records about 840,000 distinct CDR3 sequences, roughly 29% of them present only once. These records were also assigned to another study, of T cells of mothers and their children.

Source material: blood. The receptors stem from a woman between 40 and 55 years old in good health.

The V call is TRBV20-1, the J call TRBJ2-2; the match to TRBD1 covers 7 bases. This CDR3 comprises 16 residues. The J segment lost 5 bases and the V segment lost 0 bases, leaving 9 bases of the junction unmatched. Germline values: CDR1 DFQATT, CDR2 SNEGSKA (reference sequence). CDR3 coding DNA: TGCAGTGCTAGAGATACTGGGGACAGACAAACCGGGGAGCTGTTTTTT. Encoded protein: CSARDTGDRQTGELFF.

This clonotype showed up just a few times. The rearrangement links TRBV29-1 to TRBJ2-3, with TRBD1 matching 8 bases. CDR1 and CDR2 (germline): SQVTM, ANQGSEA. The CDR3 extends over 16 amino acids. The ends lost 0 bases at V and 0 bases at J; junction bases unmatched: 5. CDR3 nucleotides: TGCAGCGTTGAAGATCTTCAGGGGGCTAGCACAGATACGCAGTATTTT. This gives the protein CSVEDLQGASTDTQYF.

This clonotype has only a few counts. The rearrangement links TRBV12-3 or TRBV12-4 to TRBJ2-3; perhaps TRBD1 as D (5 bases). CDR3 size: 15 residues. V was clipped by 7 bases and J by 0 bases, with 14 bases between them. This CDR3 reads CASTDRTASTDTQYF. CDR3 bases: TGTGCCAGCACCGACAGAACCGCTAGCACAGATACGCAGTATTTT.

This clonotype was observed a few times. This chain links TRBV20-1 with TRBJ2-7; D uncertain. This CDR3 spans 12 amino acids. Per germline, CDR1 DFQATT and CDR2 SNEGSKA (reference sequence). V dropped 0 bases and J dropped 3 bases, with 6 bases sitting between them. The CDR3 reads CSAREADYEQYF. The CDR3 DNA reads as TGCAGTGCTAGAGAGGCTGACTACGAGCAGTACTTC.

This clonotype was seen only a few times. The rearrangement uses TRBV5-1 and TRBJ2-7, with 8 bases fitting TRBD1. The V gene's germline CDR1 is SGHRS and CDR2 YFSETQ. The CDR3 loop spans 14 amino acids. The V and J ends lost 5 bases and 3 bases, in that order; junction bases with no gene match: 7. The CDR3 reads CASRNDRGSYEQYF. As DNA, the CDR3 is TGCGCCAGCAGAAACGACAGGGGAAGCTACGAGCAGTACTTC. The variable domain in full, completed from reference TRBV5-1 and TRBJ2-7, reads KAGVTQTPRYLIKTRGQQVTLSCSPISGHRSVSWYQQTPGQGLQFLFEYFSETQRNKGNFPGRFSGRQFSNSRSEMNVSTLELGDSALYLCASRNDRGSYEQYFGPGTRLTVT.

The V gene is TRBV15, the J gene TRBJ2-3; D not certain. CDR1 is LNHNV and CDR2 is YYDKDF in the germline V gene (reference sequence). There are 15 residues in the CDR3. Trimming removed 1 base at V and 0 bases at J, with 8 bases between. For the CDR3, the DNA is TGTGCCACCAGCAGAGGGGGATTTAGCACAGATACGCAGTATTTT. It encodes CATSRGGFSTDTQYF.

The chain has TRBV28 and TRBJ1-5; 11 bases agree with TRBD1. J was trimmed by 6 bases and V by 5 bases; bases with no gene match: 12. This CDR3 contains 17 residues. Germline CDR1 is MDHEN and CDR2 is SYDVKM. The DNA of the CDR3 is TGTGCCAGCAGTCCAGGACAGGGGGCGCCCCCGGGTCAGCCCCAGCATTTT. The encoded protein is CASSPGQGAPPGQPQHF. The full variable domain, in which reference TRBV28 and TRBJ1-5 provide the parts outside the CDR3, is DVKVTQSSRYLVKRTGEKVFLECVQDMDHENMFWYRQDPGLGLRLIYFSYDVKMKEKGDIPEGYSVSREKKERFSLILESASTNQTSMYLCASSPGQGAPPGQPQHFGDGTRLSIL.

This clonotype has just a few counts. The chain uses TRBV5-1 and TRBJ2-5, with D uncertain. Trimming took off 0 bases at V and 12 bases at J, with 12 bases between the two ends. CDR1 is SGHRS and CDR2 is YFSETQ in the germline V gene. The CDR3 runs 12 residues. CDR3 coding DNA: TGCGCCAGCAGCTTGGGTACAGCGAAGGAGTACTTC. Protein sequence: CASSLGTAKEYF.

This clonotype was observed a handful of times. The chain employs TRBV20-1 and TRBJ2-1; D is tentatively TRBD1 or TRBD2 (6 bases each). This CDR3 has 17 residues. V was shortened by 3 bases and J by 10 bases, with 28 bases between the two germline ends. Per germline, CDR1 DFQATT and CDR2 SNEGSKA (reference sequence). CDR3 DNA sequence: TGCAGTGCTAGCAGTGACCTAGGGTCGGGGGCCCGCGGGGAGCAGTTCTTC. Amino acid sequence: CSASSDLGSGARGEQFF.

A note on this clonotype: A read error is possible here, since a much larger clone lies one base away. The chain recombines TRBV30 with TRBJ1-4; D is undetermined. The CDR3 totals 17 residues. Germline V gene data show CDR1 as GTSNPN and CDR2 as SVGIG (reference sequence). The V gene lost 1 base and the J gene lost 8 bases, with 23 bases spanning the gap. CDR3 in DNA: TGTGCCTGGAGTGGAATCCAGCGGAATGGGGTCGAGGAAAAACTGTTTTTT. Translated, it gives CAWSGIQRNGVEEKLFF. Full variable domain (rest looked up from reference TRBV30 and TRBJ1-4): SQTIHQWPATLVQPVGSPLSLECTVEGTSNPNLYWYRQAAGRGLQLLFYSVGIGQISSEVPQNLSASRPQDRQFILSSKKLLLSDSGFYLCAWSGIQRNGVEEKLFFGSGTQLSVL.

This clonotype appeared once. V is TRBV7-2 and J is TRBJ2-6; possible D gene TRBD1, 6 bases. From germline, CDR1 is SGHTA and CDR2 FQGNSA. The V and J ends lost 5 bases and 4 bases respectively, with 12 bases between them. CDR3 length: 15 amino acids. CDR3 amino acids: CASSRGQEGANVLTF. The CDR3 DNA reads TGTGCCAGCAGCCGGGGACAAGAAGGGGCCAACGTCCTGACTTTC.

Points on this clonotype: This may come from a read error, since a much larger clone is one base off. V gene TRBV6-5 combines with J gene TRBJ1-2; D is perhaps TRBD1 (6 bases). Germline values: CDR1 MNHEY, CDR2 SVGAGI. CDR3 size: 14 residues. The V end was cut by 6 bases, the J end by 4 bases, with 15 bases between. The CDR3: CASSPLGGAYGYTF. CDR3 nucleotide sequence: TGTGCCAGCAGCCCCCTCGGGGGGGCCTATGGCTACACCTTC.

The chain is built from TRBV12-3 or TRBV12-4 and TRBJ2-1; D call uncertain. The CDR3 spans 11 residues. V lost 7 bases and J lost 3, with 4 bases in between. CDR3 sequence reads: CASNFYNEQFF. The CDR3 nucleotides are TGTGCCAGCAATTTCTACAATGAGCAGTTCTTC.

This clonotype was seen a few times. This rearrangement joins TRBV29-1 to TRBJ2-5, with 10 bases matching TRBD1. This CDR3 contains 12 residues. V gave up 4 bases and J gave up 11 bases; unmatched junction bases: 7. The germline CDR1 and CDR2 sequences are SQVTM and ANQGSEA. The CDR3 is CSVGRDRGEQYF. In DNA, the CDR3 is TGCAGCGTTGGTCGGGACAGGGGTGAGCAGTACTTC.

This chain links TRBV15 with TRBJ1-2, with TRBD1 identical over 7 bases. CDR3 length: 15 amino acids. V gave up 5 bases and J gave up 1 base; unmatched junction bases: 7. The V gene's germline CDR1 is LNHNV and CDR2 YYDKDF (reference sequence). In nucleotides, the CDR3 is TGTGCCACCAGCGAAGGGACAGTTAATAACTATGGCTACACCTTC. This encodes CATSEGTVNNYGYTF.

Notes on this clonotype: Its ends do not fully match the called genes, so a read error is possible. The chain carries TRBV28 and TRBJ2-7; a possible D gene is TRBD2 (5 bases). The CDR3 is 14 amino acids. CDR1 is MDHEN, CDR2 SYDVKM, per germline. CDR3 region: CASSSPGNSYEQDF. For the CDR3, the DNA is TGTGCCAGCAGTTCCCCGGGGAACTCCTACGAGCAGGACTTC.

This clonotype was counted a few times. CDR3 sequence (DNA): TGCGCCAGCAGCCAAGATAGGGAGGGGGCTAGGCAGCCCCAGCATTTT. Residues: CASSQDREGARQPQHF. V usage is TRBV4-1 and J usage is TRBJ1-5; TRBD1 agrees at 7 bases. This CDR3 has 16 amino acids. J lost 7 bases, V lost 0 bases, and 9 bases had no gene match. CDR1 and CDR2 (germline): MGHRA, YSYEKL.

V is TRBV7-2 and J is TRBJ2-5; the D is unclear. The last part of the DNA fits TRBJ2-1 better; the J call may be wrong. CDR3 length: 15 residues. Germline CDR1 reads SGHTA; CDR2 reads FQGNSA. The CDR3 DNA reads as TGTGCCAGCAGCTCCACCTACTTGGTTATAGAGACCCAGTTCTTC. Translating gives CASSSTYLVIETQFF.

The chain has TRBV2 and TRBJ2-5, with D perhaps TRBD2 (5 bases). Trimming removed 3 bases from V and 4 bases from J, with 15 bases in between. This CDR3 spans 15 amino acids. In germline, CDR1 is SNHLY, CDR2 FYNNEI. The CDR3 loop is CASSEGREWGETQYF. CDR3 DNA: TGTGCCAGCAGTGAGGGCCGGGAATGGGGAGAGACCCAGTACTTC.

This clonotype occurred many times. The genes are TRBV29-1 and TRBJ2-7; 9 bases are a match to TRBD1. Trimming took 4 bases from V and 5 from J; bases not matched to a gene: 3. This CDR3 spans 12 amino acids. Germline V gives CDR1 SQVTM, CDR2 ANQGSEA. The CDR3 DNA is TGCAGCGTTGTTCGGACAGGGGACGAGCAGTACTTC. It specifies CSVVRTGDEQYF.

This chain uses TRBV20-1 with TRBJ1-1, with unresolved D. The CDR3 loop spans 14 amino acids. The germline gives CDR1 DFQATT, CDR2 SNEGSKA (reference sequence). Trimming took 1 base from V and 8 from J, leaving 17 bases between them. CDR3 protein: CSARGHSEGTEAFF. Written as DNA, the CDR3 is TGCAGTGCTAGAGGACACTCGGAGGGCACCGAAGCTTTCTTT.